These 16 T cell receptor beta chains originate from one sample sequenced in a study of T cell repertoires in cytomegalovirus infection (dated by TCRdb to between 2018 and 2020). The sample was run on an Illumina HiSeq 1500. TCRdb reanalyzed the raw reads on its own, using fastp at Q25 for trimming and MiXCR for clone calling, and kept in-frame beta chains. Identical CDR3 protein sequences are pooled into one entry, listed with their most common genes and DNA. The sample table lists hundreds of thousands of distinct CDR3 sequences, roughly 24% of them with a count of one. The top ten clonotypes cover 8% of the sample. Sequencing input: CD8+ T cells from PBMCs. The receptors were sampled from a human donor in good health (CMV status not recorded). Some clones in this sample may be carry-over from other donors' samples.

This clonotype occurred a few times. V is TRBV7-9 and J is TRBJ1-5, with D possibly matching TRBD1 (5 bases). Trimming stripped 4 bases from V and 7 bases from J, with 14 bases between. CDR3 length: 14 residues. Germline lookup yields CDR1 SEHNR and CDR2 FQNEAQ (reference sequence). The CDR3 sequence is CASSSEVGGQPQHF. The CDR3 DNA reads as TGTGCCAGCAGCTCCGAAGTCGGGGGACAGCCCCAGCATTTT.

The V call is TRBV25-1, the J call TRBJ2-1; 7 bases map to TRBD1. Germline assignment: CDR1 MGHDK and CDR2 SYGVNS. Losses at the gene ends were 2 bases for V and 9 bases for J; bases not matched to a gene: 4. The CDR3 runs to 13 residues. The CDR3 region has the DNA TGTGCCAGCAGTGAAACCGGGACAGCTGAGCAGTTCTTC. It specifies CASSETGTAEQFF.

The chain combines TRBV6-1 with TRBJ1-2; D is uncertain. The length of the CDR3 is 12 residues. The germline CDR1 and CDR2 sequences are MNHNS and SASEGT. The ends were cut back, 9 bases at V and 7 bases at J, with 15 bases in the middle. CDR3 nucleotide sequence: TGTGCCAGTTCGGGCCTGGCGCGTGGCTACACCTTC. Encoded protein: CASSGLARGYTF.

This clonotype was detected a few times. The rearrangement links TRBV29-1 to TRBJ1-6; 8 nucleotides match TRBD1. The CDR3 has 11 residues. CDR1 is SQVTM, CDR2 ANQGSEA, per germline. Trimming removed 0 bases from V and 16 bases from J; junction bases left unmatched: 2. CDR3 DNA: TGCAGCGTTGAAGATGGGACAGGACTCCACTTT. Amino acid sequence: CSVEDGTGLHF. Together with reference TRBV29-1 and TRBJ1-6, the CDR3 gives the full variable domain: SAVISQKPSRDICQRGTSLTIQCQVDSQVTMMFWYRQQPGQSLTLIATANQGSEATYESGFVIDKFPISRPNLTFSTLTVSNMSPEDSSIYLCSVEDGTGLHFGNGTRLTVT.

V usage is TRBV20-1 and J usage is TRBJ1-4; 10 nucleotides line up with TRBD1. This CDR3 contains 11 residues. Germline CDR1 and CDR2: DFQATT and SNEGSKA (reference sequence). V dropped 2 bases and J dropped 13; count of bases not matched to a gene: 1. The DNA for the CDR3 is TGCAGTGCTAGAAGGGACAGGGGACTGTTTTTT. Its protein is CSARRDRGLFF.

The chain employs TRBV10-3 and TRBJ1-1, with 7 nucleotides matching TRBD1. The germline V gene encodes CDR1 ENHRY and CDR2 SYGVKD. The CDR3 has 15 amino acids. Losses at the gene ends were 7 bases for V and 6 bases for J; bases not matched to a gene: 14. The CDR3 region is CAIKDRVASVAEAFF. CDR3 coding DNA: TGTGCCATCAAAGACAGGGTGGCGTCGGTGGCTGAAGCTTTCTTT.

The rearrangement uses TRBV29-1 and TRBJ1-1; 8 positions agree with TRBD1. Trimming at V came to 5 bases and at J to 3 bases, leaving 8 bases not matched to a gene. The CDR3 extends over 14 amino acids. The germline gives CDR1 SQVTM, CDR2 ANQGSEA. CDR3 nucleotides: TGCAGCGTTTTGGACAGGGTGGGCGACACTGAAGCTTTCTTT. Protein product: CSVLDRVGDTEAFF.

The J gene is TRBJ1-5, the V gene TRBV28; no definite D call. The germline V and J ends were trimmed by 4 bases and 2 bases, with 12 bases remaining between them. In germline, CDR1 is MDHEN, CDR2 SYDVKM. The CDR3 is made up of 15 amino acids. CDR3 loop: CASSSRAPGNQPQHF. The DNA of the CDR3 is TGTGCCAGCAGTTCACGGGCCCCCGGCAATCAGCCCCAGCATTTT.

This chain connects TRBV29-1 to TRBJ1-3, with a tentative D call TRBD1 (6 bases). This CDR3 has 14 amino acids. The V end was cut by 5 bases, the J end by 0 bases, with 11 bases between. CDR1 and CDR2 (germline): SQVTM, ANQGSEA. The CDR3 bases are TGCAGCGTTTCGGACAGCCGCTCTGGAAACACCATATATTTT. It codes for CSVSDSRSGNTIYF.

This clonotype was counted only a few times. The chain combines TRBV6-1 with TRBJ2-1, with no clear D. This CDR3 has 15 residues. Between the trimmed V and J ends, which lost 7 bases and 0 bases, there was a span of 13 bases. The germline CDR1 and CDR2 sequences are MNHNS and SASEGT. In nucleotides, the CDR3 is TGTGCCAGCAAGAAGAGCGAAAGCTCCTACAATGAGCAGTTCTTC. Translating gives CASKKSESSYNEQFF.

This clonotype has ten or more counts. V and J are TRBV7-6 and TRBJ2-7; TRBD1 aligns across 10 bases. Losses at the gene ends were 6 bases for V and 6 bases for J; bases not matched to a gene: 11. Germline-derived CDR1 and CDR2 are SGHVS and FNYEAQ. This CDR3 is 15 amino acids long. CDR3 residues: CASRRSGTGVSEQYF. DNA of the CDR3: TGTGCCAGCAGGAGATCCGGGACAGGGGTGAGCGAGCAGTACTTC.

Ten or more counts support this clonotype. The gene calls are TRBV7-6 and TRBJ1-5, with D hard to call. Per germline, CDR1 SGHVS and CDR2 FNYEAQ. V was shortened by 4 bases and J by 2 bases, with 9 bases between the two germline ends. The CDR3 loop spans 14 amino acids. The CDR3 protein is CASSSGDRNQPQHF. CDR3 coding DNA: TGTGCCAGCAGCTCGGGAGATCGCAATCAGCCCCAGCATTTT.

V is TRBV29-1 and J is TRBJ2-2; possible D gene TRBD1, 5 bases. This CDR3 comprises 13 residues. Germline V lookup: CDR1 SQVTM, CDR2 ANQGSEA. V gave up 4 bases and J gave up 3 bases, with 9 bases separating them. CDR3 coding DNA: TGCAGCGTTGTAGGGGCAGACACCGGGGAGCTGTTTTTT. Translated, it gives CSVVGADTGELFF.

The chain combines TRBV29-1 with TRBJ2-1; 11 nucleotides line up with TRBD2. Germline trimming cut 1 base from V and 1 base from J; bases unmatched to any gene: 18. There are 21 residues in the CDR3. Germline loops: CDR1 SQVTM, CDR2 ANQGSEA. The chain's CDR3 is CSVEGTSGRGSEPLSYNEQFF. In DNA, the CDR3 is TGCAGCGTTGAAGGGACTAGCGGGCGGGGTTCCGAACCCCTATCCTACAATGAGCAGTTCTTC.

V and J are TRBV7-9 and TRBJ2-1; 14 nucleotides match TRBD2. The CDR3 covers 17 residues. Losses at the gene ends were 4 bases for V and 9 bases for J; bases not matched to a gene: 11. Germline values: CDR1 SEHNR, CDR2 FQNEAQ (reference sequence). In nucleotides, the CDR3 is TGTGCCAGCAGCTCTTCGACTAGCGGGGGGGCACTTGGTGAGCAGTTCTTC. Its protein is CASSSSTSGGALGEQFF.

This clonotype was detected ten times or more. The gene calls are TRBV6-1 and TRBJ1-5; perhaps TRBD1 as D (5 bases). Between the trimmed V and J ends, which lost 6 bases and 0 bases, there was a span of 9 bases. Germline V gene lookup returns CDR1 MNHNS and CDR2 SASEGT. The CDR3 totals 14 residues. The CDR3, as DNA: TGTGCCAGCAGAGACAGCGATAGCAATCAGCCCCAGCATTTT. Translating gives CASRDSDSNQPQHF.